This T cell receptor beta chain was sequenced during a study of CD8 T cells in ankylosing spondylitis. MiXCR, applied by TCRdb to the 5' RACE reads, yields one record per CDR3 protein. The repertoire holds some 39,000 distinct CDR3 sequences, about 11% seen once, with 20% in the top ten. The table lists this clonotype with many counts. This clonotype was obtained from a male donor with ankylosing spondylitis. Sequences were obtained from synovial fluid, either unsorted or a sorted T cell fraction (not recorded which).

The CDR3 is CASSSGRGRRGETQYF. In DNA, the CDR3 is TGCGCCAGCAGCTCGGGACGGGGGCGAAGGGGGGAGACCCAGTACTTC. The chain carries TRBV5-1 and TRBJ2-5; D possibly matches TRBD1 or TRBD2 (6 bases each). Germline V CDR1 and CDR2: SGHRS, YFSETQ. The CDR3 runs 16 residues. The ends were cut back, 3 bases at V and 5 bases at J, with 20 bases in the middle.